These 18 T cell receptor beta chains came from one sample sequenced in a study of cytomegalovirus exposure and HLA in healthy donors. This PCR relied on a set of 60 Vbeta primers and 13 Jbeta primers. Clones were sequenced by immunoSEQ multiplex PCR, and TCRdb holds only the in-frame ones, with some missing. The table has 25,000 to 30,000 clones, 50% to 75% seen once; the top ten hold more than 40%. Input material: PBMCs. These receptors were obtained from a male donor in good health and CMV-seropositive.

The rearrangement links TRBV2 to TRBJ1-4; D might be TRBD1 (6 bases). The CDR3 runs to 16 residues. The germline V gene has CDR1 SNHLY and CDR2 FYNNEI. V gave up 7 bases and J gave up 1 base, with 16 bases separating them. CDR3 nucleotides: TGTGCCAGCACCCGGGGGGCCGATAAAACTAATGAAAAACTGTTTTTT. Translation: CASTRGADKTNEKLFF.

This chain links TRBV30 with TRBJ2-5; 7 bases match TRBD1. The V gene's germline CDR1 is GTSNPN and CDR2 SVGIG (reference sequence). Trimming at V came to 1 base and at J to 4 bases, leaving 9 bases not matched to a gene. The CDR3 totals 15 residues. The CDR3 here is CAWSGQGESGETQYF. CDR3 in DNA: TGTGCCTGGAGTGGACAGGGAGAGTCGGGAGAGACCCAGTACTTC. The entire variable domain, with the rest obtained from reference TRBV30 and TRBJ2-5, is as follows: SQTIHQWPATLVQPVGSPLSLECTVEGTSNPNLYWYRQAAGRGLQLLFYSVGIGQISSEVPQNLSASRPQDRQFILSSKKLLLSDSGFYLCAWSGQGESGETQYFGPGTRLLVL.

The rearrangement uses TRBV5-6 and TRBJ2-7; no clear D gene. Trimming removed 2 bases from V and 2 bases from J, with 8 bases in between. CDR1 SGHDT and CDR2 YYEEEE come from the germline V gene. The CDR3 has 13 amino acids. This chain's CDR3 is CASSLITAYEQYF. The DNA for the CDR3 is TGTGCCAGCAGCTTAATCACAGCCTACGAGCAGTACTTC.

This clone was observed a handful of times. This chain joins TRBV6-5 and TRBJ1-3; TRBD1 matches 8 bases. Germline-derived CDR1 and CDR2 are MNHEY and SVGAGI. This CDR3 has 15 amino acids. J gave up 4 bases and V 0 bases, and 2 bases lay outside the gene matches. DNA of the CDR3: TGTGCCAGCAGTTACTCGACAGGGGCAGGAAACACCATATATTTT. Amino acid sequence: CASSYSTGAGNTIYF.

The J gene is TRBJ1-2, the V gene TRBV2; maybe TRBD1 (6 bases). The germline gives CDR1 SNHLY, CDR2 FYNNEI. The germline V and J ends were trimmed by 8 bases and 6 bases, with 22 bases remaining between them. The CDR3 has 15 residues. The CDR3 region has the DNA TGTGCCAGCTCCCAAAAGAGGGGGTCGAATGATGGCTACACCTTC. Amino acids: CASSQKRGSNDGYTF.

The V and J genes are TRBV30 and TRBJ2-3; TRBD2 matches at 10 bases. V shed 0 bases, J shed 5 bases, and the junction held 5 bases outside the gene matches. CDR3 size: 15 residues. CDR1 is GTSNPN, CDR2 SVGIG, per germline (reference sequence). DNA of the CDR3: TGTGCCTGGAGTGTAGGGACTAGCGCCGTAGATACGCAGTATTTT. It codes for CAWSVGTSAVDTQYF.

The gene calls are TRBV9 and TRBJ1-4; no clear D gene. Germline V gene sequence: CDR1 SGDLS, CDR2 YYNGEE. The CDR3 is 14 amino acids. V shed 3 bases and J shed 5 bases, with 11 bases lying between them. The CDR3 reads CASSAGWQNEKLFF. In nucleotides, the CDR3 is TGTGCCAGCAGCGCGGGATGGCAGAATGAAAAACTGTTTTTT.

This chain uses TRBV5-1 with TRBJ1-1, with TRBD1 matching 10 bases. The J segment lost 4 bases and the V segment lost 2 bases, leaving 5 bases of the junction unmatched. This CDR3 comprises 15 residues. CDR1 SGHRS and CDR2 YFSETQ come from the germline V gene. CDR3 DNA: TGCGCCAGCAGCTTCTCGGACAGGGGGGTCACTGAAGCTTTCTTT. Protein product: CASSFSDRGVTEAFF.

This clone was recorded only once. The chain links TRBV2 to TRBJ2-7; D is unresolved. Germline V gene lookup returns CDR1 SNHLY and CDR2 FYNNEI. The CDR3 runs to 11 residues. Trimming removed 6 bases from V and 3 bases from J, with 6 bases in between. The DNA for the CDR3 is TGTGCCAGCAGGCCCGGCTACGAGCAGTACTTC. Encoded protein: CASRPGYEQYF.

The chain carries TRBV10-3 and TRBJ2-5, with TRBD2 identical over 7 bases. Trimming took 7 bases from V and 1 from J; bases not matched to a gene: 3. The CDR3 has 13 residues. CDR1 is ENHRY and CDR2 is SYGVKD in the germline V gene. In DNA form, the CDR3 reads TGTGCCATCAAGGCTAGCGGCCAAGAGACCCAGTACTTC. Translation: CAIKASGQETQYF.

This clone was observed a few times. This chain uses TRBV11-2 with TRBJ1-1, with TRBD1 matching 10 bases. The junction had 6 bases not matched to a gene; V was cut back by 3 bases and J by 5 bases. Per germline, CDR1 SGHAT and CDR2 FQNNGV. This CDR3 region has 15 residues. CDR3 DNA: TGTGCCAGCAGCTTGACAGGGGGCGCGGTGACTGAAGCTTTCTTT. Protein: CASSLTGGAVTEAFF.

This clone occurred once. The chain is built from TRBV25-1 and TRBJ1-1; weak D call: TRBD1 (5 bases). Trimming removed 5 bases at V and 2 bases at J, with 12 bases between. Germline assignment: CDR1 MGHDK and CDR2 SYGVNS. CDR3 length: 14 residues. Written as DNA, the CDR3 is TGTGCCAGCAGTCCCGCAGGGTACAACACTGAAGCTTTCTTT. Translation gives CASSPAGYNTEAFF.

V gene TRBV11-2 combines with J gene TRBJ1-1; D remains ambiguous. Trimming shortened V by 5 bases and J by 7 bases, and 8 bases separated the two germline ends. CDR1 and CDR2 from the germline V gene are SGHAT and FQNNGV. The CDR3 is 11 amino acids. CDR3: CASSRYSEAFF. CDR3 DNA: TGTGCCAGCAGCCGTTATAGTGAAGCTTTCTTT.

Only one count was recorded for this clone. The chain couples TRBV5-4 to TRBJ1-2; 10 positions agree with TRBD1. The CDR3 length is 14 residues. With 4 bases clipped from V and 7 bases from J, the junction kept 7 bases outside the gene matches. Germline assignment: CDR1 SGHNT and CDR2 YYREEE (reference sequence). Here the CDR3 reads CASSPRTGGGGYTF. The CDR3 DNA reads TGTGCCAGCAGCCCTAGGACAGGGGGGGGTGGCTACACCTTC.

This clone was detected once. V usage is TRBV6-4 and J usage is TRBJ2-1, with 8 bases identical to TRBD2. With V trimmed by 10 bases and J by 7 bases, 15 bases remained unmatched. The CDR3 has 15 residues. CDR1 is MRHNA, CDR2 SNTAGT, per germline. CDR3 nucleotide sequence: TGTGCCACGAGGGCTAGCGGGCCTCTTAGGAATGAGCAGTTCTTC. Translated, it gives CATRASGPLRNEQFF.

This chain links TRBV6-1 with TRBJ2-5; D uncertain. CDR3 length: 13 amino acids. Germline assignment: CDR1 MNHNS and CDR2 SASEGT. The V end was cut by 1 base, the J end by 1 base, with 4 bases between. CDR3 bases: TGTGCCAGCAGTGAAGTCTTCCAAGAGACCCAGTACTTC. It translates to CASSEVFQETQYF.

The rearrangement joins TRBV28 to TRBJ2-3, with 7 bases that match TRBD1. V lost 3 bases to trimming and J lost 0 bases; unmatched junction nucleotides: 12. The germline gives CDR1 MDHEN, CDR2 SYDVKM. This CDR3 region has 18 residues. CDR3 sequence reads: CASSFSRTGPSSTDTQYF. DNA of the CDR3: TGTGCCAGCAGTTTTAGCAGGACAGGTCCTTCTAGCACAGATACGCAGTATTTT.

This chain joins TRBV6-5 and TRBJ1-5; 10 nucleotides line up with TRBD1. Germline-derived CDR1 and CDR2 are MNHEY and SVGAGI. Trimming took 5 bases from V and 0 from J; bases not matched to a gene: 1. This CDR3 comprises 15 residues. The CDR3 region is CASSRDRGSNQPQHF. The CDR3 nucleotides read TGTGCCAGCAGTAGGGACAGGGGTAGCAATCAGCCCCAGCATTTT.